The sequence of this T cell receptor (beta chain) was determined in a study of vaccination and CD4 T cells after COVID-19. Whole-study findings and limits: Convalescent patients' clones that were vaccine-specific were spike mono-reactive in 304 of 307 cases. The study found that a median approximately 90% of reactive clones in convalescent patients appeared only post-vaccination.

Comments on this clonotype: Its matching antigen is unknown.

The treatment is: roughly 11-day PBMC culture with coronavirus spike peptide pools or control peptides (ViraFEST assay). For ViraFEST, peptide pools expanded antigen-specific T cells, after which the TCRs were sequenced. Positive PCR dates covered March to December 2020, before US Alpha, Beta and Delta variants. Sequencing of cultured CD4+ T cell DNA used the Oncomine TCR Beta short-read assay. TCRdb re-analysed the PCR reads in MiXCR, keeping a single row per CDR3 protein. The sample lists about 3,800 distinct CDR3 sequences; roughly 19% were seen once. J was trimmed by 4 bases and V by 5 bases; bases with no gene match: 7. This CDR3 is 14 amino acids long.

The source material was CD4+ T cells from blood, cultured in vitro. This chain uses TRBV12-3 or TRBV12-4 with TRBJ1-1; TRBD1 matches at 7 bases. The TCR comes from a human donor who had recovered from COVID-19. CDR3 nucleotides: TGTGCCAGCAGTGGACAGGCATGGTCCACTGAAGCTTTCTTT. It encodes CASSGQAWSTEAFF.